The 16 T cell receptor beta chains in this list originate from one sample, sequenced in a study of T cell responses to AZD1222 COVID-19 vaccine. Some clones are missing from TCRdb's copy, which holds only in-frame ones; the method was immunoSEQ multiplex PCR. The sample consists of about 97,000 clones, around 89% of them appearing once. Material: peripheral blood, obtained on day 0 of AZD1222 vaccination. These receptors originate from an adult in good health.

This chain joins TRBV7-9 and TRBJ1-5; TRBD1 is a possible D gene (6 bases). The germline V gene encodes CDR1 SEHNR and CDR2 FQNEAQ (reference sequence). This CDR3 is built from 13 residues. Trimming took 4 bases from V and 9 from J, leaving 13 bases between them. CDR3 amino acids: CASSSGTYRPQHF. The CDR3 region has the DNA TGTGCCAGCAGCTCGGGGACATATCGGCCCCAGCATTTT.

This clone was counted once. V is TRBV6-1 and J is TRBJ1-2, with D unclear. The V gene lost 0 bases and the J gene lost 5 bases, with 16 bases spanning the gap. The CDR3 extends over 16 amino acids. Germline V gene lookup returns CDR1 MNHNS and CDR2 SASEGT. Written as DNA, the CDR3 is TGTGCCAGCAGTGAAGCGCGAGGAACCCGGGGATATGGCTACACCTTC. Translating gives CASSEARGTRGYGYTF.

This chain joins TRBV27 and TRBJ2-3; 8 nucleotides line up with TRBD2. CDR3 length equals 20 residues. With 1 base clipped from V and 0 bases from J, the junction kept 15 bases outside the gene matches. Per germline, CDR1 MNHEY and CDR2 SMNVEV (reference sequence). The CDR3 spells CASSLYLGAGESGSTDTQYF. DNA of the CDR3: TGTGCCAGCAGTTTATATTTGGGAGCGGGAGAATCAGGTAGCACAGATACGCAGTATTTT.

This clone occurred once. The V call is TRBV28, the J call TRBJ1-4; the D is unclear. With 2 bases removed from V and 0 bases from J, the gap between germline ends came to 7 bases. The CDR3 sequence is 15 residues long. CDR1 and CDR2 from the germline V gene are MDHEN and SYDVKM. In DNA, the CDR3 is TGTGCCAGCAGTTTACCCTATGCAACTAATGAAAAACTGTTTTTT. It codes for CASSLPYATNEKLFF.

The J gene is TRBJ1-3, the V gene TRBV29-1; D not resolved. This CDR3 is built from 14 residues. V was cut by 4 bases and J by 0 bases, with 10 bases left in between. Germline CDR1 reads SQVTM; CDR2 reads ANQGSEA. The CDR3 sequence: CSVVDLSSGNTIYF. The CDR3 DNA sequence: TGCAGCGTTGTTGACCTCAGCTCTGGAAACACCATATATTTT.

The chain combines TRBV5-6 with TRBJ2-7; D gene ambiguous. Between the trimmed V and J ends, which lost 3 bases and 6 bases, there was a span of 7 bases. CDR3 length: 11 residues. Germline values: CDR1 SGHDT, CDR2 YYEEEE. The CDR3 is CASSSSSEQYF. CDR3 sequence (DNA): TGTGCCAGCAGCTCCAGTAGCGAGCAGTACTTC. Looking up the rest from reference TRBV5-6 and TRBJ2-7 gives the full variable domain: DAGVTQSPTHLIKTRGQQVTLRCSPKSGHDTVSWYQQALGQGPQFIFQYYEEEERQRGNFPDRFSGHQFPNYSSELNVNALLLGDSALYLCASSSSSEQYFGPGTRLTVT.

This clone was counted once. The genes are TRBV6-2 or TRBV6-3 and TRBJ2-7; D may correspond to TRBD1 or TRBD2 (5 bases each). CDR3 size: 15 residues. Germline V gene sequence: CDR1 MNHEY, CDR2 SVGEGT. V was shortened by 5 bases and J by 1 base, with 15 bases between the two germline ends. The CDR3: CASSRVQGPSYEQYF. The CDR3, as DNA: TGTGCCAGCAGTAGGGTCCAGGGACCATCCTACGAGCAGTACTTC.

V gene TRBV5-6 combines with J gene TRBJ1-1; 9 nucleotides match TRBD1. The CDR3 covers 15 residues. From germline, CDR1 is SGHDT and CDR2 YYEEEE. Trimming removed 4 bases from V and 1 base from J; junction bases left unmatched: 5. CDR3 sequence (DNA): TGTGCCAGCAGCGGGACGACAGGGGGGAACACTGAAGCTTTCTTT. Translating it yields CASSGTTGGNTEAFF. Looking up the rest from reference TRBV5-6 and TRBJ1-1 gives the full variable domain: DAGVTQSPTHLIKTRGQQVTLRCSPKSGHDTVSWYQQALGQGPQFIFQYYEEEERQRGNFPDRFSGHQFPNYSSELNVNALLLGDSALYLCASSGTTGGNTEAFFGQGTRLTVV.

The CDR3 spells CASSLTGESTDTQYF. The CDR3 coding sequence is TGTGCCAGCAGTCTTACAGGGGAGAGCACAGATACGCAGTATTTT. J is TRBJ2-3 and V is TRBV6-5, with TRBD1 matching 7 bases. J lost 0 bases, V lost 5 bases, and 5 bases had no gene match. Germline values: CDR1 MNHEY, CDR2 SVGAGI. This CDR3 has 15 residues.

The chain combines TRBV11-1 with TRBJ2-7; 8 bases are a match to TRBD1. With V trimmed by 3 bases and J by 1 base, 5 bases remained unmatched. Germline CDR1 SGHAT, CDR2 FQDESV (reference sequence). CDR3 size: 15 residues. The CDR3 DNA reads TGTGCCAGCAGCTTCGGACAGGGCCTATCCTACGAGCAGTACTTC. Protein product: CASSFGQGLSYEQYF.

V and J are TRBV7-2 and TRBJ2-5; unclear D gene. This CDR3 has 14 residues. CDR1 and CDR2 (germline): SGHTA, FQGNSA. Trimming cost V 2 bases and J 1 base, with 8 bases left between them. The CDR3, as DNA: TGTGCCAGCAGCTTATTTGGAGTCCAAGAGACCCAGTACTTC. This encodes CASSLFGVQETQYF.

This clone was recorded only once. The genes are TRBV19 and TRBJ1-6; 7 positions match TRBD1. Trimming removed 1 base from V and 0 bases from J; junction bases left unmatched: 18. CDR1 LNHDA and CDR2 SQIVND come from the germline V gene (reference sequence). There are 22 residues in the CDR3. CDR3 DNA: TGTGCCAGTAGTATAGCCGTCCACAGGGGCCTCCACCCGAGCTCCTATAATTCACCCCTCCACTTT. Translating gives CASSIAVHRGLHPSSYNSPLHF.

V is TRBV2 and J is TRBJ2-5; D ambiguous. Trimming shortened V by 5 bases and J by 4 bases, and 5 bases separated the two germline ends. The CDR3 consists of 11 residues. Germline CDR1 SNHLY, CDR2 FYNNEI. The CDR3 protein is CASSTGETQYF. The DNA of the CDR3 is TGTGCCAGCAGTACGGGAGAGACCCAGTACTTC.

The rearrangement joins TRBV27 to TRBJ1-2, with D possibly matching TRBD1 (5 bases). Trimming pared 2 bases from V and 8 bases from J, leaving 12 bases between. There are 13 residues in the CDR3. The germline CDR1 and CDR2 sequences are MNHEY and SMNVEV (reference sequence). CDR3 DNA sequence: TGTGCCAGCAGTTTAACGCAGGGTCACGGCTACACCTTC. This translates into CASSLTQGHGYTF.

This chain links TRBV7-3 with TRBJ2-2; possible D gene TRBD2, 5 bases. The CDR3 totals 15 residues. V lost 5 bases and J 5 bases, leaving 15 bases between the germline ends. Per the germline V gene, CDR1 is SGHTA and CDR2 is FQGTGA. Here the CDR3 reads CASSNRGFGTGELFF. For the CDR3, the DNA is TGTGCCAGCAGCAACCGGGGTTTTGGAACCGGGGAGCTGTTTTTT.

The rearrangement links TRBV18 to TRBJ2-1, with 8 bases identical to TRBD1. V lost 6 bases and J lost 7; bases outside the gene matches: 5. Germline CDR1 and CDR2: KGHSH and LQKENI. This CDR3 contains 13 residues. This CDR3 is CASSRTGNNEQFF. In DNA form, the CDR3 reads TGTGCCAGCTCCCGGACAGGGAATAATGAGCAGTTCTTC.